These 14 T cell receptor beta chains came from one sample sequenced in a study of identical twins. One entry per CDR3 protein, called by TCRdb with MiXCR from the 5' RACE reads. The table lists roughly 200,000 distinct CDR3 sequences, 7.5% of them singletons. The same data also went into a second study, on yellow fever vaccine responses in identical twins.

The specimen sequenced was memory (CD45RO+) T cells sorted from blood. Every receptor here comes from a woman aged 18-35 years in good health.

The V gene is TRBV25-1, the J gene TRBJ2-7; D gene uncertain. V lost 3 bases to trimming and J lost 2 bases, with 8 bases between them. The CDR3 has 13 amino acids. The germline V gene has CDR1 MGHDK and CDR2 SYGVNS. CDR3 protein: CASSDSNTYEQYF. The CDR3 nucleotides read TGTGCCAGCAGTGATTCCAATACCTACGAGCAGTACTTC.

This clonotype was picked up a small number of times. V is TRBV12-3 or TRBV12-4 and J is TRBJ2-3; 7 nucleotides line up with TRBD1. The CDR3 is 15 amino acids. V lost 5 bases, J lost 2 bases, and 7 bases stayed unmatched. This CDR3 is CASSATGQPTDTQYF. In nucleotides, the CDR3 is TGTGCCAGCAGTGCTACGGGACAGCCCACAGATACGCAGTATTTT.

This clonotype appeared a few times. V usage is TRBV7-2 and J usage is TRBJ1-6; D gene ambiguous. Germline CDR1 and CDR2: SGHTA and FQGNSA. CDR3 size: 12 residues. Trimming left V 1 base short and J 13 bases short, with 8 bases between. This CDR3 is CASSLVSRPLHF. The CDR3 DNA reads TGTGCCAGCAGCTTAGTTTCCAGGCCCCTCCACTTT.

This clonotype has at least ten counts. The rearrangement joins TRBV7-2 to TRBJ2-7, with 7 bases aligning to TRBD1. CDR1 is SGHTA and CDR2 is FQGNSA in the germline V gene. The CDR3 has 15 amino acids. V was clipped by 5 bases and J by 1 base; unmatched bases: 8. The CDR3 DNA reads as TGTGCCAGCAGCATAAGACAGGGTCCATCCTACGAGCAGTACTTC. As protein: CASSIRQGPSYEQYF.

As DNA, the CDR3 is TGTGCCAGCAGCTTAGGACCGGCGTCTGAAGCTTTCTTT. It specifies CASSLGPASEAFF. The chain recombines TRBV7-8 with TRBJ1-1; D unclear. CDR1 and CDR2 from the germline V gene are SGHVS and FQNEAQ. Trimming took off 1 base at V and 6 bases at J, with 9 bases between the two ends. This CDR3 is 13 amino acids long.

The table lists this clonotype with many counts. The chain links TRBV3-1 to TRBJ2-1; D gene uncertain. Germline assignment: CDR1 LGHDT and CDR2 YNNKEL (reference sequence). The CDR3 loop spans 12 amino acids. V was cut by 1 base and J by 6 bases, with 4 bases left in between. Here the CDR3 reads CASSQGFNEQFF. CDR3 nucleotide sequence: TGTGCCAGCAGCCAAGGGTTCAATGAGCAGTTCTTC.

V gene TRBV13 combines with J gene TRBJ2-1; 9 nucleotides agree with TRBD1. CDR3 length equals 17 residues. The V and J ends lost 2 bases and 5 bases, in that order; junction bases with no gene match: 10. Germline V lookup: CDR1 PRHDT, CDR2 FYEKMQ (reference sequence). CDR3 DNA: TGTGCCAGCAGCTTAAGGGCTCGGACAGGGGCCCACAATGAGCAGTTCTTC. It is translated as CASSLRARTGAHNEQFF.

This clonotype came up many times. This chain links TRBV5-1 with TRBJ1-2; 9 bases are a match to TRBD1. This CDR3 comprises 14 residues. The V and J ends lost 7 bases and 6 bases, in that order; junction bases with no gene match: 10. From germline, CDR1 is SGHRS and CDR2 YFSETQ. CDR3 residues: CASAVGQGVNGYTF. The CDR3 DNA follows: TGCGCCAGCGCCGTGGGACAGGGTGTTAATGGCTACACCTTC. The full variable domain, completed using reference TRBV5-1 and TRBJ1-2, is KAGVTQTPRYLIKTRGQQVTLSCSPISGHRSVSWYQQTPGQGLQFLFEYFSETQRNKGNFPGRFSGRQFSNSRSEMNVSTLELGDSALYLCASAVGQGVNGYTFGSGTRLTVV.

J is TRBJ1-6 and V is TRBV6-5, with 8 bases lining up with TRBD1. V dropped 2 bases and J dropped 7; count of bases not matched to a gene: 4. In germline, CDR1 is MNHEY, CDR2 SVGAGI. The CDR3 contains 15 residues. CDR3 loop: CASSYEDRVNSPLHF. CDR3 in DNA: TGTGCCAGCAGTTACGAGGACAGGGTGAATTCACCCCTCCACTTT.

This clonotype was detected only a few times. The V gene is TRBV5-1, the J gene TRBJ2-5, with D perhaps matching TRBD1 or TRBD2 (6 bases each). Trimming took off 1 base at V and 5 bases at J, with 12 bases between the two ends. CDR3 length: 14 residues. The germline V gene encodes CDR1 SGHRS and CDR2 YFSETQ. The CDR3 DNA reads TGCGCCAGCAGCTTGCCCCGGGGGCCGGAGACCCAGTACTTC. It codes for CASSLPRGPETQYF. The full variable domain, rest sourced from reference TRBV5-1 and TRBJ2-5, is KAGVTQTPRYLIKTRGQQVTLSCSPISGHRSVSWYQQTPGQGLQFLFEYFSETQRNKGNFPGRFSGRQFSNSRSEMNVSTLELGDSALYLCASSLPRGPETQYFGPGTRLLVL.

This clonotype came up a few times. The V call is TRBV10-3, the J call TRBJ1-6; D is undetermined. The CDR3 length is 14 residues. The germline CDR1 and CDR2 sequences are ENHRY and SYGVKD. V was shortened by 5 bases and J by 7 bases, with 12 bases between the two germline ends. The CDR3, as DNA: TGTGCCATCAGTTCTAAAATCGGGAATTCACCCCTCCACTTT. Encoded protein: CAISSKIGNSPLHF.

In its sample, this clonotype was seen a few times. This chain links TRBV29-1 with TRBJ2-5; D call uncertain. Germline CDR1 and CDR2: SQVTM and ANQGSEA. The CDR3 is 12 residues long. V gave up 4 bases and J gave up 3 bases, with 9 bases separating them. The CDR3: CSVAGSEETQYF. CDR3 nucleotides: TGCAGCGTTGCCGGGTCCGAAGAGACCCAGTACTTC.

This clonotype was seen repeatedly, ten times or more. The chain carries TRBV10-3 and TRBJ2-1; 8 positions agree with TRBD2. CDR3 size: 13 residues. V lost 7 bases to trimming and J lost 2 bases; unmatched junction nucleotides: 1. Per germline, CDR1 ENHRY and CDR2 SYGVKD. CDR3 bases: TGTGCCATCACTAGCGGGCCCTACAATGAGCAGTTCTTC. Its translation is CAITSGPYNEQFF.

The sample holds a few counts of this clonotype. The chain carries TRBV6-5 and TRBJ2-7; TRBD2 is a possible D gene (6 bases). CDR3 length: 12 amino acids. V lost 9 bases and J 6 bases, leaving 15 bases between the germline ends. Germline V CDR1 and CDR2: MNHEY, SVGAGI. CDR3 sequence (DNA): TGTGCCAGTCCTGGGGGGACGCGCGAGCAGTACTTC. Translated: CASPGGTREQYF.